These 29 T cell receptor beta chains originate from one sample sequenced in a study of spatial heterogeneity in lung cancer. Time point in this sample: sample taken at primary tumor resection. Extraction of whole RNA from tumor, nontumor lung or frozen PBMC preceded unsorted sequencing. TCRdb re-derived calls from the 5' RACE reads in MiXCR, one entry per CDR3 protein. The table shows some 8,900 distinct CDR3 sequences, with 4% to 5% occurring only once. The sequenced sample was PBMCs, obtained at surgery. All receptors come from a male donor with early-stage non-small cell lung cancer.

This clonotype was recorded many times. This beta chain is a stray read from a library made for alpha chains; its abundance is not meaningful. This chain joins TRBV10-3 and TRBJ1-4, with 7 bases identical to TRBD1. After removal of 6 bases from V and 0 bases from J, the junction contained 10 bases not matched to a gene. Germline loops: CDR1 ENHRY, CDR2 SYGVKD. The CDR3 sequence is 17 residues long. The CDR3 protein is CAISQGQVAATNEKLFF. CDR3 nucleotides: TGTGCCATCAGCCAAGGACAGGTCGCGGCAACTAATGAAAAACTGTTTTTT.

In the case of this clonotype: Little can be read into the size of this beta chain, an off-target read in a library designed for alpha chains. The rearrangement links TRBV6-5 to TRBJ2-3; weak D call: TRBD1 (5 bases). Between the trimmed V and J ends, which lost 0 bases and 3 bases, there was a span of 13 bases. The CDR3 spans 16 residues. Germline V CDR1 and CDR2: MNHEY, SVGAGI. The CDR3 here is CASSYSNWGGTDTQYF. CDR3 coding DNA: TGTGCCAGCAGTTACTCGAATTGGGGCGGAACAGATACGCAGTATTTT.

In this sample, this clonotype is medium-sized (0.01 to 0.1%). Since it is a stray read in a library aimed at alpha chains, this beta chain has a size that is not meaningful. This chain's CDR3 is CSAPPGQGALSQPQHF. For the CDR3, the DNA is TGCAGTGCTCCTCCGGGACAGGGGGCTTTAAGTCAGCCCCAGCATTTT. The chain employs TRBV20-1 and TRBJ1-5, with TRBD1 matching over 12 bases. Trimming cost V 5 bases and J 6 bases; bases outside gene matches: 11. The CDR3 runs 16 residues. Germline V CDR1 and CDR2: DFQATT, SNEGSKA (reference sequence).

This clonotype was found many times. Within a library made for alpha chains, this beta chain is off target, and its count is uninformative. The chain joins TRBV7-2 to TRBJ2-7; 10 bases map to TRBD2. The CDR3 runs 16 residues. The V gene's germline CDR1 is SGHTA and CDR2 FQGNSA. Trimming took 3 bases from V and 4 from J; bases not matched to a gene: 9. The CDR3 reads CASSFLPSGGAYEQYF. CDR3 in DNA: TGTGCCAGCAGCTTTCTACCAAGCGGGGGGGCTTACGAGCAGTACTTC.

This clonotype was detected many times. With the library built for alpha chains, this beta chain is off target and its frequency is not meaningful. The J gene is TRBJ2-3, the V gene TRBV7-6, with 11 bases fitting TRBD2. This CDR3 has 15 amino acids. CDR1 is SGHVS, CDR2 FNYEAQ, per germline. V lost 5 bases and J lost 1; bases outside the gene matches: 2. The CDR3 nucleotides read TGTGCCAGCAGCATGGGACTAGCGGGCACAGATACGCAGTATTTT. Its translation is CASSMGLAGTDTQYF.

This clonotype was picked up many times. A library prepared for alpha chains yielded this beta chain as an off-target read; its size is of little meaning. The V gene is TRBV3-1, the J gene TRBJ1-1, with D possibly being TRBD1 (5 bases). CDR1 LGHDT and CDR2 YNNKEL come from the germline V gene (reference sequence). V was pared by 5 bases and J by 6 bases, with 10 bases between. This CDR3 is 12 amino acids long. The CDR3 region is CASSFLGAEAFF. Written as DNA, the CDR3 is TGTGCCAGCAGCTTTTTAGGGGCTGAAGCTTTCTTT.

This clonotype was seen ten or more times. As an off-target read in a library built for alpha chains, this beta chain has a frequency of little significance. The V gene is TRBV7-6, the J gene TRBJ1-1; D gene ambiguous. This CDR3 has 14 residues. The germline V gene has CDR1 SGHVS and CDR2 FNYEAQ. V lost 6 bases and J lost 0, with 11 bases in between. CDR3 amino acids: CASRAGPLNTEAFF. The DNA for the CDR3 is TGTGCCAGCAGGGCAGGTCCATTGAACACTGAAGCTTTCTTT.

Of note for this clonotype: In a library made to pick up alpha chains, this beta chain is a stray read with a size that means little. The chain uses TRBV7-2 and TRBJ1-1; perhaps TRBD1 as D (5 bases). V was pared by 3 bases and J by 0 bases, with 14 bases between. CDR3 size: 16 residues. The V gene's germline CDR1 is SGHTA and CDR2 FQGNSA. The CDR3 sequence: CASSFFRAGMNTEAFF. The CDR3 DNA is TGTGCCAGCAGCTTCTTCCGCGCAGGGATGAACACTGAAGCTTTCTTT.

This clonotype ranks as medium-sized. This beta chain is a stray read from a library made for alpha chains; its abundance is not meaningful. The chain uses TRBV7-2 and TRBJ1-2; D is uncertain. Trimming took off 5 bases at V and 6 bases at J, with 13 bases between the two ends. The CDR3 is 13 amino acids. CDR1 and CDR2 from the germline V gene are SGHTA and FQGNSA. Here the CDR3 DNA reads TGTGCCAGCAGCCTCCTCTGGGGAGATGGCTACACCTTC. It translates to CASSLLWGDGYTF.

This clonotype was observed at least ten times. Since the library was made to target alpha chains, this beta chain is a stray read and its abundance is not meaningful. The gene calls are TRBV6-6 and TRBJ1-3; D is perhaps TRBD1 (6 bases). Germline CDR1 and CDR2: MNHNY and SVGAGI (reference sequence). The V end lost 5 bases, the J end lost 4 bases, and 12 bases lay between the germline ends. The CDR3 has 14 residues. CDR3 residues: CASSGAGAGNTIYF. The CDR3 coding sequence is TGTGCCAGCAGTGGGGCAGGGGCCGGAAACACCATATATTTT.

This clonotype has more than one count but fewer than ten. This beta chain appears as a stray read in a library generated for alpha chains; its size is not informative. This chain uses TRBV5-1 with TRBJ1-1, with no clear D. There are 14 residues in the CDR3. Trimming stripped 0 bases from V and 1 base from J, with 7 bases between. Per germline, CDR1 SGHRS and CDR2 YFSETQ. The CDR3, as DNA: TGCGCCAGCAGCTTGGATCGGTCGAACACTGAAGCTTTCTTT. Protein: CASSLDRSNTEAFF.

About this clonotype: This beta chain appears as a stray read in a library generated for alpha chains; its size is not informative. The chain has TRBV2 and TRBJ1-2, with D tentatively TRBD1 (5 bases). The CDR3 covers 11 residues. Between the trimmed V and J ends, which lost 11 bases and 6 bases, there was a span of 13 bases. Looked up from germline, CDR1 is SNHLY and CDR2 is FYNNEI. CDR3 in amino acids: CAGRDLHGYTF. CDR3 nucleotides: TGTGCCGGACGGGACCTCCATGGCTACACCTTC.

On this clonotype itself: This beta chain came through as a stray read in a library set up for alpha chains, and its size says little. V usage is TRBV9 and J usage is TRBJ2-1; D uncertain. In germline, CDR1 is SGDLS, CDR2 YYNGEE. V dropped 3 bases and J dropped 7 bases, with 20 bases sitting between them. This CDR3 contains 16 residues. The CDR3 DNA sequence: TGTGCCAGCAGCGCAAACTCAGTCCCAGCTGGAAATGAGCAGTTCTTC. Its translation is CASSANSVPAGNEQFF. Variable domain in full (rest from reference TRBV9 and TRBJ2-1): DSGVTQTPKHLITATGQRVTLRCSPRSGDLSVYWYQQSLDQGLQFLIQYYNGEERAKGNILERFSAQQFPDLHSELNLSSLELGDSALYFCASSANSVPAGNEQFFGPGTRLTVL.

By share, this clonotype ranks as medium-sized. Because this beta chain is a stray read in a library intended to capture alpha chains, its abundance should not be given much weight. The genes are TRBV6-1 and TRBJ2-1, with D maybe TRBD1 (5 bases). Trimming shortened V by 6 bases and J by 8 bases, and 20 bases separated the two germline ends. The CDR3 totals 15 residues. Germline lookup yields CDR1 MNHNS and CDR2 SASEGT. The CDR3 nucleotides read TGTGCCAGCAGAGAGAAGGGGTGGGGAATCCATGAGCAGTTCTTC. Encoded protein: CASREKGWGIHEQFF.

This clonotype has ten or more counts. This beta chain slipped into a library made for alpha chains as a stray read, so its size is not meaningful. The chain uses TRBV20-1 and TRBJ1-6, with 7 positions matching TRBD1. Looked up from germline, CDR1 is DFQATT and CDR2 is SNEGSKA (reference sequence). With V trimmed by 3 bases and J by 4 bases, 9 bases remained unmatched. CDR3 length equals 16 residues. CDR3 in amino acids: CSASVGTAVYNSPLHF. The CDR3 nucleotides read TGCAGTGCTAGCGTCGGGACAGCGGTATATAATTCACCCCTCCACTTT.

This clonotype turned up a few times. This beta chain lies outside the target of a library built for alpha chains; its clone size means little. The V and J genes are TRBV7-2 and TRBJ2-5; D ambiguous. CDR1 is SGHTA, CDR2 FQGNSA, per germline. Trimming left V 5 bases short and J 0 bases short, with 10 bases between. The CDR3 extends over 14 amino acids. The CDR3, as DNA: TGTGCCAGCAGCATTGATCGGTACCAAGAGACCCAGTACTTC. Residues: CASSIDRYQETQYF.

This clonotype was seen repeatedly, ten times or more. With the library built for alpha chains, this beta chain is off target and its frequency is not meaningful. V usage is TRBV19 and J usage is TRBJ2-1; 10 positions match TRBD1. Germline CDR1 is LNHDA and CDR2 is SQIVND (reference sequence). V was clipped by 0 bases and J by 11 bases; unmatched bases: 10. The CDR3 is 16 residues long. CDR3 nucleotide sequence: TGTGCCAGTAGTATAGATCCCCGGACAGGGGGGGAGAAGCAGTTCTTC. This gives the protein CASSIDPRTGGEKQFF.

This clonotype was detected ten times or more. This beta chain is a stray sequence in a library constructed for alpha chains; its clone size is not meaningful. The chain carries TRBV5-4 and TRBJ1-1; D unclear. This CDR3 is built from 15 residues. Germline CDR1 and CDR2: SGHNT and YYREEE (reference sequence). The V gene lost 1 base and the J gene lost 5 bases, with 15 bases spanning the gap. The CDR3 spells CASSLSLGKRTEAFF. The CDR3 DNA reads TGTGCCAGCAGCTTGTCGCTGGGGAAGCGAACTGAAGCTTTCTTT. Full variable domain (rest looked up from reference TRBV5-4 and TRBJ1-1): ETGVTQSPTHLIKTRGQQVTLRCSSQSGHNTVSWYQQALGQGPQFIFQYYREEENGRGNFPPRFSGLQFPNYSSELNVNALELDDSALYLCASSLSLGKRTEAFFGQGTRLTVV.

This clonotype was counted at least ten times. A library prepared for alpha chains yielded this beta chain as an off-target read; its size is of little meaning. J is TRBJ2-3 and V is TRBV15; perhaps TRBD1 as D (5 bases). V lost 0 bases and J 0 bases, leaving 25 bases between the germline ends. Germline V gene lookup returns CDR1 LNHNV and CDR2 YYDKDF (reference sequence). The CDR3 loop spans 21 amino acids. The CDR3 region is CATSRDGARPSTATSTDTQYF. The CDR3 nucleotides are TGTGCCACCAGCAGAGATGGGGCCCGACCATCAACAGCGACTAGCACAGATACGCAGTATTTT. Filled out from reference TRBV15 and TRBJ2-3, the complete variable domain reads DAMVIQNPRYQVTQFGKPVTLSCSQTLNHNVMYWYQQKSSQAPKLLFHYYDKDFNNEADTPDNFQSRRPNTSFCFLDIRSPGLGDTAMYLCATSRDGARPSTATSTDTQYFGPGTRLTVL.

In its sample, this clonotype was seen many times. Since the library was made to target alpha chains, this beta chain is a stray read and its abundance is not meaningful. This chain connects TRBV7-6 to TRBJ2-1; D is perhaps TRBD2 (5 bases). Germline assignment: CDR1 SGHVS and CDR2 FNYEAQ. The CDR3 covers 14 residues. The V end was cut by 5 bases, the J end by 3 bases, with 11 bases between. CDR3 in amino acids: CASSPPGDYNEQFF. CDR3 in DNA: TGTGCCAGCAGCCCCCCCGGGGACTACAATGAGCAGTTCTTC.

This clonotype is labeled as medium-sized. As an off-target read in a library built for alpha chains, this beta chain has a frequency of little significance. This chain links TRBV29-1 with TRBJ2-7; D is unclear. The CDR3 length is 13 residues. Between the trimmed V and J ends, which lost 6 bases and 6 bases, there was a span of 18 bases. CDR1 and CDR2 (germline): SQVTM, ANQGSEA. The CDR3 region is CSVTRNLGGEQYF. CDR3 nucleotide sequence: TGCAGCGTCACCCGGAACCTAGGCGGCGAGCAGTACTTC.

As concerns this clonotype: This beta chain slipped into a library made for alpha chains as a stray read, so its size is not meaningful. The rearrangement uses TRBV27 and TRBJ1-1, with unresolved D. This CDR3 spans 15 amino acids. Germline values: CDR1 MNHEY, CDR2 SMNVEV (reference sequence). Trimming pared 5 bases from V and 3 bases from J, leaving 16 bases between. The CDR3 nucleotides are TGTGCCAGCAGTGGGGAACCGCCCCGGGACACTGAAGCTTTCTTT. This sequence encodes CASSGEPPRDTEAFF.

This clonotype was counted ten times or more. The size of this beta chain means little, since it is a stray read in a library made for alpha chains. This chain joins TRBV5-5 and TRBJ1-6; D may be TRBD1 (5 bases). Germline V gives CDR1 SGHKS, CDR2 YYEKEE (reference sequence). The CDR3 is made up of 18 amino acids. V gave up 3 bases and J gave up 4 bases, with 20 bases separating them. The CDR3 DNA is TGTGCCAGCAGCTCGATAGCGGGGACGGGGACTTATAATTCACCCCTCCACTTT. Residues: CASSSIAGTGTYNSPLHF.

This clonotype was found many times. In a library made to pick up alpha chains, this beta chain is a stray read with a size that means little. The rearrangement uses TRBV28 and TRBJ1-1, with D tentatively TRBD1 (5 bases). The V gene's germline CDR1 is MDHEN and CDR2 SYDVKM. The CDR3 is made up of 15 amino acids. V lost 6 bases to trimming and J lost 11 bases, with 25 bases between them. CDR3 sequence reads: CASSISGGPVWDAFF. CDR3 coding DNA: TGTGCCAGCAGCATCTCAGGAGGCCCAGTTTGGGACGCTTTCTTT. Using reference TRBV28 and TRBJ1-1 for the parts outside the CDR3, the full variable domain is DVKVTQSSRYLVKRTGEKVFLECVQDMDHENMFWYRQDPGLGLRLIYFSYDVKMKEKGDIPEGYSVSREKKERFSLILESASTNQTSMYLCASSISGGPVWDAFFGQGTRLTVV.

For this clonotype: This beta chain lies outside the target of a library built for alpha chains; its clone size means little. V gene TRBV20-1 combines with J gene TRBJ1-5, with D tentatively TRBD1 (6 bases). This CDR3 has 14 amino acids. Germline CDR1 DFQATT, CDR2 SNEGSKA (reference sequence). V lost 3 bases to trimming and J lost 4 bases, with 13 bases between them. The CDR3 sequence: CSASRGGANQPQHF. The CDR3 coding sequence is TGCAGTGCTAGTAGGGGGGGGGCGAATCAGCCCCAGCATTTT.

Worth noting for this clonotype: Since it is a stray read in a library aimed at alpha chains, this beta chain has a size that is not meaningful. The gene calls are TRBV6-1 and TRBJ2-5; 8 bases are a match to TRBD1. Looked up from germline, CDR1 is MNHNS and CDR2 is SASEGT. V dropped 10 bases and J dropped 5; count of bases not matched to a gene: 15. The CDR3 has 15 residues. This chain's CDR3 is CATTIDRGRLETQYF. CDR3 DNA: TGTGCCACCACGATAGACAGGGGCCGTCTCGAGACCCAGTACTTC.

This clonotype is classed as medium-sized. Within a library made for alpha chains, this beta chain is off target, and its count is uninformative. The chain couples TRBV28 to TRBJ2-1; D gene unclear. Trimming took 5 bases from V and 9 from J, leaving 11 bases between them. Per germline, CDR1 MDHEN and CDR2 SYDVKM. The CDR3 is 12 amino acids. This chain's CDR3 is CASSPGVSEQFF. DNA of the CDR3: TGTGCCAGCAGTCCCGGAGTCAGTGAGCAGTTCTTC.

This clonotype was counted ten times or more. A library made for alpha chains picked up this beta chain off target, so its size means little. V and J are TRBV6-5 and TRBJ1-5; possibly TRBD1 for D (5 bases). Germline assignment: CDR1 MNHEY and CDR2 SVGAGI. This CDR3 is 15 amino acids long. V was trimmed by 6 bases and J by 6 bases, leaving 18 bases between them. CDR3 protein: CASSPGPRRGQPQHF. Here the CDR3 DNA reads TGTGCCAGCAGCCCGGGACCCAGGCGTGGTCAGCCCCAGCATTTT.

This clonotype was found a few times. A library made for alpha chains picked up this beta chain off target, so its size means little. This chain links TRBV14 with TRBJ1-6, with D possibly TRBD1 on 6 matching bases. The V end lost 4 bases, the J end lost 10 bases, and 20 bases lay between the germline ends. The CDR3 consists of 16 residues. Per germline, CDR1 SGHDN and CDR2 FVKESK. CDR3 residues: CASSLTRAGARSPLHF. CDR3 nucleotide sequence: TGTGCCAGCAGCCTCACCCGGGCAGGGGCCCGATCACCCCTCCACTTT.